The 15 T cell receptor beta chains presented below share a single source sample, sequenced in a study of identical twins. TCRdb re-analysed the 5' RACE reads in MiXCR, keeping a single row per CDR3 protein. This sample yields fewer than 500,000 distinct CDR3 sequences, of which approximately 24% are seen a single time; about 3% belongs to the top ten. The same sample was also used in a study of T cells expressing NK-cell markers.

The sequencing sample was made of CD4+ T cells sorted from blood. All receptors derive from a woman aged 18-35 years in good health.

This clonotype was counted only a few times. V gene TRBV13 combines with J gene TRBJ2-7, with 10 positions matching TRBD2. The V segment lost 1 base and the J segment 5 bases; nucleotides outside the gene matches: 8. Germline V lookup: CDR1 PRHDT, CDR2 FYEKMQ (reference sequence). The CDR3 sequence is 16 residues long. The CDR3 DNA reads as TGTGCCAGCAGCTTAGATGACCTAGCGGGAGTCAACGAGCAGTACTTC. Translating gives CASSLDDLAGVNEQYF.

This clonotype was detected only a few times. The V call is TRBV7-2, the J call TRBJ2-3; D is perhaps TRBD2 (5 bases). CDR1 and CDR2 from the germline V gene are SGHTA and FQGNSA. This CDR3 has 15 amino acids. V lost 2 bases and J 5 bases, leaving 14 bases between the germline ends. In nucleotides, the CDR3 is TGTGCCAGCAGCTTACAGGCAGGCGCGGGAGATACGCAGTATTTT. Protein product: CASSLQAGAGDTQYF.

This rearrangement joins TRBV18 to TRBJ1-4; possible D gene TRBD1, 5 bases. Germline CDR1 is KGHSH and CDR2 is LQKENI. Trimming shortened V by 3 bases and J by 7 bases, and 9 bases separated the two germline ends. CDR3 length: 13 residues. The DNA for the CDR3 is TGTGCCAGCTCACCCGGGGACGGTGAAAAACTGTTTTTT. It specifies CASSPGDGEKLFF.

The chain employs TRBV10-3 and TRBJ2-7, with 11 bases fitting TRBD2. J was trimmed by 3 bases and V by 7 bases; bases with no gene match: 5. The CDR3 has 14 residues. Per the germline V gene, CDR1 is ENHRY and CDR2 is SYGVKD. The CDR3 nucleotides read TGTGCCATCAAGGGGACTAGCGGAGGCTACGAGCAGTACTTC. Translating gives CAIKGTSGGYEQYF.

This clonotype was observed at least ten times. The chain joins TRBV5-1 to TRBJ1-1, with a weak D call TRBD1 (5 bases). This CDR3 contains 14 residues. The germline V gene encodes CDR1 SGHRS and CDR2 YFSETQ. Trimming removed 4 bases from V and 0 bases from J, with 10 bases in between. This chain's CDR3 is CASSPGLVNTEAFF. In DNA, the CDR3 is TGCGCCAGCAGCCCGGGACTGGTGAACACTGAAGCTTTCTTT.

This clonotype was picked up many times. V usage is TRBV27 and J usage is TRBJ2-1; TRBD2 matches 7 bases. Trimming took 5 bases from V and 8 from J; bases not matched to a gene: 18. CDR1 and CDR2 from the germline V gene are MNHEY and SMNVEV (reference sequence). The CDR3 consists of 17 residues. In nucleotides, the CDR3 is TGTGCCAGCAGTCCCCACCAATATGCGGGAGAGTCGGATGAGCAGTTCTTC. Translating it yields CASSPHQYAGESDEQFF.

This clonotype was detected only a few times. V usage is TRBV6-5 and J usage is TRBJ2-7; 9 positions match TRBD1. This CDR3 spans 13 amino acids. Germline trimming cut 4 bases from V and 3 bases from J; bases unmatched to any gene: 1. Looked up from germline, CDR1 is MNHEY and CDR2 is SVGAGI. CDR3 in amino acids: CASSWDRDYEQYF. The DNA of the CDR3 is TGTGCCAGCAGTTGGGACAGGGACTACGAGCAGTACTTC.

In the case of this clonotype: A read error may produce the germline difference seen at one junction end. V and J are TRBV5-1 and TRBJ1-2; 7 bases match TRBD1. CDR1 is SGHRS and CDR2 is YFSETQ in the germline V gene. This CDR3 comprises 12 residues. Written as DNA, the CDR3 is TGCGCCAGCAGCTACGAACAGGGGAACCACCAATTC. This sequence encodes CASSYEQGNHQF.

This clonotype was seen only once. V and J are TRBV29-1 and TRBJ2-6; no definite D call. CDR3 length equals 14 residues. Trimming left V 4 bases short and J 4 bases short, with 11 bases between. Per germline, CDR1 SQVTM and CDR2 ANQGSEA. CDR3 DNA: TGCAGCGTTGGTGGCGCGAGCGGGGCCAACGTCCTGACTTTC. It encodes CSVGGASGANVLTF.

J is TRBJ2-7 and V is TRBV30; no clear D gene. The V and J ends lost 3 bases and 1 base respectively, with 10 bases between them. The germline V gene encodes CDR1 GTSNPN and CDR2 SVGIG (reference sequence). The CDR3 extends over 13 amino acids. Here the CDR3 reads CAWSRHRSYEQYF. The CDR3 DNA follows: TGTGCCTGGAGCCGACACCGGTCCTACGAGCAGTACTTC.

This clonotype was observed a single time. CDR3 sequence reads: CAISERGPSYNEQFF. The CDR3 DNA is TGTGCCATCAGTGAAAGGGGGCCCTCCTACAATGAGCAGTTCTTC. V is TRBV10-3 and J is TRBJ2-1; 7 positions agree with TRBD1. There are 15 residues in the CDR3. The V gene end was trimmed by 3 bases and the J gene end by 0 bases; junction bases not matched to a gene: 2. Per the germline V gene, CDR1 is ENHRY and CDR2 is SYGVKD.

There are a few counts of this clonotype. The J gene is TRBJ1-4, the V gene TRBV10-3; D remains ambiguous. Germline V lookup: CDR1 ENHRY, CDR2 SYGVKD. The CDR3 length is 12 residues. Trimming pared 1 base from V and 4 bases from J, leaving 1 base between. This chain's CDR3 is CAISEFNEKLFF. CDR3 in DNA: TGTGCCATCAGTGAGTTTAATGAAAAACTGTTTTTT.

The chain carries TRBV20-1 and TRBJ1-2, with D possibly matching TRBD1 (6 bases). Germline V gives CDR1 DFQATT, CDR2 SNEGSKA (reference sequence). V lost 3 bases and J 3 bases, leaving 8 bases between the germline ends. The CDR3 length is 12 residues. The CDR3 bases are TGCAGTGCTAGGCGACAGGACTATGGCTACACCTTC. Residues: CSARRQDYGYTF.

The CDR3 is CASSPTTLLSGANVLTF. In DNA, the CDR3 is TGTGCCAGCAGTCCAACTACCTTACTCTCTGGGGCCAACGTCCTGACTTTC. The J gene is TRBJ2-6, the V gene TRBV6-1; D is undetermined. Per the germline V gene, CDR1 is MNHNS and CDR2 is SASEGT. This CDR3 has 17 amino acids. Between the trimmed V and J ends, which lost 5 bases and 0 bases, there was a span of 14 bases.

This clonotype has more than one count but fewer than ten. The CDR3: CASSLDVRGRAVYEQFF. The CDR3 nucleotides read TGCGCCAGCAGCTTGGATGTCCGCGGGAGGGCCGTATATGAGCAGTTCTTC. J is TRBJ2-1 and V is TRBV5-1, with TRBD2 matching over 9 bases. The length of the CDR3 is 17 residues. The J segment lost 8 bases and the V segment lost 0 bases, leaving 12 bases of the junction unmatched. The germline CDR1 and CDR2 sequences are SGHRS and YFSETQ.